This T cell receptor beta chain originates from a study of molecular identifiers for immune sequencing clone quantification. At the level of the study: Replicates partitioned RNA from 20,000 or 100,000 naive CD8 cells into five parts, sequencing four.

TCRdb re-called the PCR reads with MiXCR, one entry per CDR3 protein. The sample consists of more than 250,000 distinct CDR3 sequences, over 20% of them appearing once. General study results and limits: The share of molecules held by clones above 20 RNA copies was over 98% in effector cells and under 1% in naive cells.

The CDR3 runs to 13 residues. Per germline, CDR1 MDHEN and CDR2 SYDVKM. Trimming shortened V by 6 bases and J by 7 bases, and 13 bases separated the two germline ends. This clonotype was recorded many times. The antigen remains unidentified. The chain employs TRBV28 and TRBJ1-5; D ambiguous. This receptor was obtained from a human donor in good health. Some libraries in this study had Jurkat cell RNA spiked in. Sample: naive CD8+ T cells from blood, with Jurkat cell RNA spiked in. Indicated subset: FACS-sorted CD8+CD4-CCR7+CD45RA+ naive T cells. Written as DNA, the CDR3 is TGTGCCAGCAGCCCCTACGAGAGCCAGCCCCAGCATTTT. It specifies CASSPYESQPQHF.